This T cell receptor (beta chain) is from a study of blood T cells in healthy people across ages. Study overall: Per two T cells, template switching captured roughly one barcoded beta molecule.

Study-level points and caveats: Diversity estimated from one million T cells was considered an underestimate. Strong correlation existed between TCR beta diversity and naive T cell percentage.

Alongside a J-beta primer mix, a sample-barcoded 5' primer served in a second PCR lasting about 7 to 11 cycles. TCRdb fed the 5' RACE reads into MiXCR, producing one record per CDR3 protein. The data show about 570,000 distinct CDR3 sequences, approximately 25% seen once. This clonotype came up many times. Antigen specificity is unknown. Each sample yielded at least 6 million isolated PBMCs. What was sequenced was blood. The sequence came from a woman in her 70s in good health.

CDR3 sequence reads: CASSHRDSLPTGELFF. The CDR3 region has the DNA TGTGCCAGCAGTCATAGGGACAGCCTACCCACCGGGGAGCTGTTTTTT. This chain joins TRBV7-8 and TRBJ2-2; TRBD1 matches 7 bases. The CDR3 runs 16 residues. V was pared by 6 bases and J by 4 bases, with 11 bases of the junction left unmatched. Per germline, CDR1 SGHVS and CDR2 FQNEAQ.